The clone carrying this TCR beta chain was seen a handful of times. A single record per CDR3 protein comes from TCRdb applying MiXCR to the 5' RACE reads. Here the sample spans 55,000 to 85,000 distinct CDR3 sequences, more than 8.5% being singletons. This entry belongs to a study of early T cells in non-severe SARS-CoV-2 infection. The source is an adult who was a healthcare worker with PCR-confirmed SARS-CoV-2 infection or an uninfected control (not recorded which). The sequencing used whole blood, collected at baseline.

The CDR3 is CASSDDERGYTF. DNA of the CDR3: TGTGCCAGCAGTGACGACGAAAGGGGCTACACCTTC. The chain joins TRBV2 to TRBJ1-2; no definite D call. Trimming pared 3 bases from V and 8 bases from J, leaving 10 bases between. The CDR3 extends over 12 amino acids. Germline V gene sequence: CDR1 SNHLY, CDR2 FYNNEI.